This TCR beta chain was identified during a study of post-analysis software for immune sequencing data. Across the study: The disease courses spanned relapsing-remitting, secondary progressive and progressive-relapsing forms of multiple sclerosis.

From germline, CDR1 is MGHDK and CDR2 SYGVNS. The CDR3 is made up of 15 amino acids. V gave up 7 bases and J gave up 4 bases; unmatched junction bases: 5. Prepared TCR beta cDNA libraries contained unique molecular identifiers. TCRdb re-derived calls from the PCR reads in MiXCR, one entry per CDR3 protein. In the table there are 550,000 to 700,000 distinct CDR3 sequences, 44% of which are singletons. This clonotype was seen more than once but under ten times. Its matching antigen is unknown. Study observations and caveats: The study found TRBV5-6, TRBV5-1 and TRBV20-1 among five TRBV segments more frequent in patients than controls. Normalized Chao1 diversity in multiple sclerosis patients fell significantly below that of controls.

The genes are TRBV25-1 and TRBJ2-1, with 12 bases identical to TRBD2. This receptor was obtained from a girl aged 5 to 17 with multiple sclerosis. The sample consisted of blood. The CDR3 sequence: CASTPTSGRYNEQFF. The CDR3 coding sequence is TGTGCCAGCACCCCGACTAGCGGGAGATACAATGAGCAGTTCTTC.